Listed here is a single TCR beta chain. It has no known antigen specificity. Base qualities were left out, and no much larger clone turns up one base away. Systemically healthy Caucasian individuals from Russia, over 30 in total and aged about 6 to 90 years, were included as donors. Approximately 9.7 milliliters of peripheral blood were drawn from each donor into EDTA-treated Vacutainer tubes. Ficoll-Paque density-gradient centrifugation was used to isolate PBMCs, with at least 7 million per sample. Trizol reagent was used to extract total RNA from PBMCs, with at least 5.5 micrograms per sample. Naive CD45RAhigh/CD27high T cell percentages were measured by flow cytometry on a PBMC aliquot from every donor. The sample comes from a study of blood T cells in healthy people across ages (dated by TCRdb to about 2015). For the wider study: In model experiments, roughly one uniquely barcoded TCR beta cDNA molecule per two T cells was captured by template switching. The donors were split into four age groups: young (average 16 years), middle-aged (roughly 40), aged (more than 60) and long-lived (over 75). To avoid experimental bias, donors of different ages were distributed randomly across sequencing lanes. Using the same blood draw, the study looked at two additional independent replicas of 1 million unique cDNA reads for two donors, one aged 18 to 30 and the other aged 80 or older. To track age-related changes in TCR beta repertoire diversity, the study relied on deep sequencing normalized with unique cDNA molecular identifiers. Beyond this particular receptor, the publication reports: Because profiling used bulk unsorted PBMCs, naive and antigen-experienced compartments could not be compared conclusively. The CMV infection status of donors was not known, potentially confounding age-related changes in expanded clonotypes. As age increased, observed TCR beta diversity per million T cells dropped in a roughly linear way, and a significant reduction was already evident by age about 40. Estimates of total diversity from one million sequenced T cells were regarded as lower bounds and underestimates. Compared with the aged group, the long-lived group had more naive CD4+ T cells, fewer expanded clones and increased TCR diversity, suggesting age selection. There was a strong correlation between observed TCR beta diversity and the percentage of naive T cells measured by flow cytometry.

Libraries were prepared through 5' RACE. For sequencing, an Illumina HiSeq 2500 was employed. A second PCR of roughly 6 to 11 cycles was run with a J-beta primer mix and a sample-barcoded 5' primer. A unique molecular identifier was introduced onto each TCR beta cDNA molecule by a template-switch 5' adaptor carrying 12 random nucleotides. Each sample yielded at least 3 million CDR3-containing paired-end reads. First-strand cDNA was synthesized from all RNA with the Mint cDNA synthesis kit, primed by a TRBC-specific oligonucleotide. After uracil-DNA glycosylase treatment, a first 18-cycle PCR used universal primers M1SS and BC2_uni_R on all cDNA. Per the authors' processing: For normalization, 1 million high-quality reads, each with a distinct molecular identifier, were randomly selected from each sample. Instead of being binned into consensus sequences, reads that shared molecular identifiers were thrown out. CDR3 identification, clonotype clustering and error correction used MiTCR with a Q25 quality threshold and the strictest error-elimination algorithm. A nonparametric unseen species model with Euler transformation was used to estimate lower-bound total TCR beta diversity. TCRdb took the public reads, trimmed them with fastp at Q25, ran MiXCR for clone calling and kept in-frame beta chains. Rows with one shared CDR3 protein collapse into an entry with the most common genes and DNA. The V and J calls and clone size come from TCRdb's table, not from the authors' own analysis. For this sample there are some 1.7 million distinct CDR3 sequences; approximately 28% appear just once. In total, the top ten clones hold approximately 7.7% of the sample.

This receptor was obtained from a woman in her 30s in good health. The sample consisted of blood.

The CDR3 loop reads CASTDGNEAFF. The nucleotides read TGCGCCAGCACGGACGGGAATGAAGCTTTCTTT. The rearrangement combines TRBV5-1 with TRBJ1-1; confidence is insufficient to name the D gene. V drops 6 bases and J drops 7 bases, leaving 10 bases in between. CDR1 and CDR2 are read off the germline V gene as SGHRS and YFSETQ. From its cysteine to its phenylalanine, the CDR3 spans 11 amino acids. CDR3 DNA only is kept here, 33 bases in frame from base 1. Beyond the CDR3, the reference TRBV5-1 and TRBJ1-1 genes provide the residues; the full variable domain reads: KAGVTQTPRYLIKTRGQQVTLSCSPISGHRSVSWYQQTPGQGLQFLFEYFSETQRNKGNFPGRFSGRQFSNSRSEMNVSTLELGDSALYLCASTDGNEAFFGQGTRLTVV.